A selection of T cell receptor beta chains follows, all from one sample in a study of blood T cell repertoires in COVID-19. The data were produced by immunoSEQ multiplex PCR, yet TCRdb's version contains in-frame clones alone and is incomplete. There are 310,000 or so clones in the sample; roughly 90% occur only once, and roughly 2% lies in the top ten. Sequenced input: peripheral blood. The origin of the receptors is a woman between 50 and 59 years old who had recovered from COVID-19. Both conserved end residues are part of each CDR3. A D gene is named only where the DNA matches it firmly. Clone sizes are given selectively: once, few, many, or a class where the clone is expanded.

TRBJ2-1	TRBD2	TRBV27	NA	TGTGCCAGCAGTAGGACTAGCGGGAACTTAGAGCAGTTCTTC	CASSRTSGNLEQFF
TRBJ1-2	TRBD1	TRBV30	NA	TGTGCCTGGAGCTGGGGCAGGGGGCTAAGCTACACCTTC	CAWSWGRGLSYTF
TRBJ1-2	NA	TRBV25-1	NA	TGTGCCAGCAGTGAACTAGCGCGGGGCTACACCTTC	CASSELARGYTF
TRBJ2-2	TRBD2	TRBV12-5	few	TGTGCTAGTGTCCCGGGACTAGCTATCACCGGGGAGCTGTTTTTT	CASVPGLAITGELFF
TRBJ2-5	NA	TRBV2	few	TGTGCCAGCAGGGGAGATATTGGGGAGACCCAGTACTTC	CASRGDIGETQYF
TRBJ2-3	TRBD2	TRBV9	NA	TGTGCCAGCAGCGTCTCCGGGACTAGCGGGGGGTCCAGCACAGATACGCAGTATTTT	CASSVSGTSGGSSTDTQYF
TRBJ2-4	NA	TRBV7-6	NA	TGTGCCAGCAGCTTAGGGGAGGGGGGGCAGGAAAACATTCAGTACTTC	CASSLGEGGQENIQYF
TRBJ1-1	NA	TRBV5-1	NA	TGCGCCAGCAGCTTGCAGGGGCCTGAAGCTTTCTTT	CASSLQGPEAFF
TRBJ2-3	NA	TRBV11-2	NA	TGTGCCAGCAGCTCCTATCCGGTGACTAGCACAGATACGCAGTATTTT	CASSSYPVTSTDTQYF
TRBJ2-7	NA	TRBV19	NA	TGTGCCAGTAGTATCCTGGGAGGCGCGTACGAGCAGTACTTC	CASSILGGAYEQYF
TRBJ2-7	TRBD2	TRBV6-2/TRBV6-3	NA	TGTGCCAGCAGCAGAGGGGCTAGCGGGAGTTACGAGCAGTACTTC	CASSRGASGSYEQYF
TRBJ2-7	TRBD2	TRBV4-3	NA	TGCGCCAGCAGCCAAGAGGGCGGGAGTCTGTACGAGCAGTACTTC	CASSQEGGSLYEQYF
TRBJ2-1	NA	TRBV15	NA	TGTGCCACCAGCAGAGGAATGCAGCGGAACAATGAGCAGTTCTTC	CATSRGMQRNNEQFF
TRBJ1-1	NA	TRBV19	NA	TGTGCCGTTCAGGGATGGAACACTGAAGCTTTCTTT	CAVQGWNTEAFF
TRBJ1-2	TRBD1	TRBV18	NA	TGTGCCAGCTCTAGGGACAGGGGGCAGGATGGCTACACCTTC	CASSRDRGQDGYTF
TRBJ2-1	NA	TRBV29-1	NA	TGCAGCGTTGGACAGGCCTCCTACAATGAGCAGTTCTTC	CSVGQASYNEQFF
TRBJ2-7	NA	TRBV11-2	NA	TGTGCCAGCAGCTTAGCAGGACTCGCAGGCCACGAGCAGTACTTC	CASSLAGLAGHEQYF
TRBJ2-7	TRBD2	TRBV15	once	TGTGCCACCAGCAGAGATACGCGGCTAGCGGACGAGCAGTACTTC	CATSRDTRLADEQYF
TRBJ2-7	TRBD2	TRBV7-2	NA	TGTGCCAGCAGCTTATCGACGGGGGGGATTTTCGGCGAGCAGTACTTC	CASSLSTGGIFGEQYF
TRBJ2-7	NA	TRBV21-1	NA	TGTGCCAGCAGCAAAGACGGGACACCCCGAGACTACGAGCAGTACTTC	CASSKDGTPRDYEQYF
TRBJ2-1	TRBD1	TRBV5-1	once	TGCGCCAGCAGCTTGGATGGACAGGGGGCGATCAATGAGCAGTTCTTC	CASSLDGQGAINEQFF
TRBJ2-2	TRBD2	TRBV4-1	once	TGCGCCAGCAGCCCCGCCCCACTAGCGGGCGGGAACACCGGGGAGCTGTTTTTT	CASSPAPLAGGNTGELFF
TRBJ2-1	TRBD2	TRBV7-9	NA	TGTGCCAGCACCCAAGCGGGAGCCAATAAGCAGTTCTTC	CASTQAGANKQFF